Following are 5 T cell receptor beta chains from one sample sequenced in a study of CD8 T cells in ankylosing spondylitis. TCRdb analysed the 5' RACE reads with MiXCR anew, one entry per CDR3 protein. The sample holds about 340,000 distinct CDR3 sequences, 20% to 25% seen once. The specimen was blood, either unsorted or a sorted T cell fraction (not recorded which). The receptor set was obtained from a male donor with ankylosing spondylitis or in good health (not recorded which).

This chain links TRBV5-1 with TRBJ2-7, with a weak D call TRBD2 (6 bases). CDR1 and CDR2 (germline): SGHRS, YFSETQ. CDR3 length equals 15 residues. Trimming removed 4 bases at V and 3 bases at J, with 17 bases between. CDR3 nucleotide sequence: TGCGCCAGCAGCCTCGGTGAGGACTACATCTACGAGCAGTACTTC. It yields the protein CASSLGEDYIYEQYF.

This clonotype was seen a few times. The rearrangement uses TRBV7-9 and TRBJ2-1, with 8 nucleotides matching TRBD1. CDR3 length equals 16 residues. Germline CDR1 and CDR2: SEHNR and FQNEAQ (reference sequence). V shed 5 bases and J 4 bases; nucleotides not matched to a gene: 10. The CDR3 spells CASSVQTGARYNEQFF. The CDR3 region has the DNA TGTGCCAGCAGCGTCCAGACAGGGGCGAGGTACAATGAGCAGTTCTTC.

This clonotype was counted only a few times. This chain links TRBV5-6 with TRBJ2-7; possibly TRBD1 for D (5 bases). V dropped 0 bases and J dropped 4 bases, with 14 bases sitting between them. Germline CDR1 is SGHDT and CDR2 is YYEEEE. The CDR3 consists of 15 residues. In DNA, the CDR3 is TGTGCCAGCAGCTTGGGGTCCCCCAGGGTGTACGAGCAGTACTTC. As protein: CASSLGSPRVYEQYF.

This chain joins TRBV30 and TRBJ2-7; D is perhaps TRBD1 (6 bases). In germline, CDR1 is GTSNPN, CDR2 SVGIG (reference sequence). The V end was cut by 5 bases, the J end by 2 bases, with 10 bases between. The CDR3 spans 12 residues. The CDR3 nucleotides read TGTGCCTGGGGGGACATTCCCTACGAGCAGTACTTC. Translated, it gives CAWGDIPYEQYF.

This chain uses TRBV12-3 or TRBV12-4 with TRBJ2-5; 8 bases fit TRBD1. This CDR3 comprises 16 residues. V shed 3 bases, J shed 0 bases, and the junction held 6 bases outside the gene matches. This CDR3 reads CASSFGQGTYQETQYF. CDR3 bases: TGTGCCAGCAGTTTTGGACAGGGAACGTACCAAGAGACCCAGTACTTC.